The T cell receptor beta chain under discussion was sequenced for a study of radiation and T cells in renal cell carcinoma. Here immunoSEQ multiplex PCR was the method, and the copy in TCRdb shows in-frame clones only, minus some. The sample lists 100,000 to 150,000 clones, 70% to 90% occurring once. CDR3 size: 14 residues. Germline values: CDR1 LNHDA, CDR2 SQIVND (reference sequence). Unmatched junction bases numbered 2, after V lost 3 bases and J lost 4 bases. Time point in this sample: blood 2 weeks post-SBRT. Treatment given: 15 Gy SBRT to primary tumor, nephrectomy 4 weeks later. The starting material was blood, obtained from a patient whose treatment included radiotherapy and nephrectomy. The J gene is TRBJ2-2, the V gene TRBV19; TRBD1 matches 7 bases. The TCR comes from a woman aged 55-70 years with renal cell carcinoma. The CDR3 sequence is CASSIRGSTGELFF. For the CDR3, the DNA is TGTGCCAGTAGTATCAGGGGGTCCACCGGGGAGCTGTTTTTT.